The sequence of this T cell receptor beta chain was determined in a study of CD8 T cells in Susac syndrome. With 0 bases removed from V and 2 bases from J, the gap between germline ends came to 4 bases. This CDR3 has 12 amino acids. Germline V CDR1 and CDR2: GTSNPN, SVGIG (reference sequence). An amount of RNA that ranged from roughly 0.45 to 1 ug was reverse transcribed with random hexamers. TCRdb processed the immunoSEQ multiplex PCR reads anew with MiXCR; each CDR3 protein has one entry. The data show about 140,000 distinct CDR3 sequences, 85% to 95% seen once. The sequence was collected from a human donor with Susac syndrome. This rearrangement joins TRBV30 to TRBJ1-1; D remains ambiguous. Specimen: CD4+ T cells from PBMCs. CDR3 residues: CAWSVRNTEAFF. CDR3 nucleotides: TGTGCCTGGAGTGTACGTAACACTGAAGCTTTCTTT.